These T cell receptor beta chains were read from a single sample in a study of blood T cell repertoires in COVID-19. TCRdb's copy holds only in-frame clones and misses some; the assay was immunoSEQ multiplex PCR. The repertoire consists of fewer than 85,000 clones, with approximately 90% occurring once and the leading ten covering 7% to 9%. The sequenced material came from peripheral blood. The receptors were gathered from a human donor in a cohort sampled during active COVID-19. Each CDR3 is given with its conserved first and last residue. Each record gives: V gene, J gene, D gene, CDR3 protein, CDR3 DNA. D genes are given only for firm matches.

v_call: TRBV11-2; j_call: TRBJ2-7; d_call: -; cdr3_aa: CASSLLVVGSSYEQYF; cdr3_nt: TGTGCCAGCAGCTTATTGGTGGTAGGGAGCTCCTACGAGCAGTACTTC
v_call: TRBV5-1; j_call: TRBJ2-7; d_call: TRBD1; cdr3_aa: CASSLAGIQGQGDSYEQYF; cdr3_nt: TGCGCCAGCAGCTTGGCCGGGATCCAAGGACAGGGAGATTCCTACGAGCAGTACTTC
v_call: TRBV24-1; j_call: TRBJ1-5; d_call: TRBD1; cdr3_aa: CATSDSTGYQPQHF; cdr3_nt: TGTGCCACCAGTGACTCGACAGGGTATCAGCCCCAGCATTTT
v_call: TRBV9; j_call: TRBJ1-5; d_call: TRBD1; cdr3_aa: CASSAGQGNQPQHF; cdr3_nt: TGTGCCAGCAGCGCGGGACAGGGCAATCAGCCCCAGCATTTT
v_call: TRBV7-2; j_call: TRBJ1-6; d_call: TRBD1; cdr3_aa: CASSDDRGGNSPLHF; cdr3_nt: TGTGCCAGCAGCGATGACAGGGGGGGTAATTCACCCCTCCACTTT
v_call: TRBV11-2; j_call: TRBJ1-6; d_call: -; cdr3_aa: CASSLSRGGNSPLHF; cdr3_nt: TGTGCCAGCAGCTTGAGTAGGGGGGGTAATTCACCCCTCCACTTT
v_call: TRBV9; j_call: TRBJ1-2; d_call: -; cdr3_aa: CASSATGNGYTF; cdr3_nt: TGTGCCAGCAGCGCAACAGGGAATGGCTACACCTTC
v_call: TRBV2; j_call: TRBJ2-7; d_call: TRBD2; cdr3_aa: CASSEWSSGGAVEQYF; cdr3_nt: TGTGCCAGCAGTGAATGGTCTAGCGGGGGGGCCGTCGAGCAGTACTTC
v_call: TRBV4-3; j_call: TRBJ1-1; d_call: -; cdr3_aa: CASSQDHDRDYTEAFF; cdr3_nt: TGCGCCAGCAGCCAAGATCATGATAGGGACTACACTGAAGCTTTCTTT
v_call: TRBV6-6; j_call: TRBJ1-5; d_call: -; cdr3_aa: CASKQGGNQPQHF; cdr3_nt: TGTGCCAGCAAGCAGGGAGGGAATCAGCCCCAGCATTTT
v_call: TRBV19; j_call: TRBJ2-7; d_call: -; cdr3_aa: CASSPIISSYEQYF; cdr3_nt: TGTGCCAGTAGTCCCATCATCAGTTCCTACGAGCAGTACTTC
v_call: TRBV6-1; j_call: TRBJ1-6; d_call: TRBD1; cdr3_aa: CASSESRIQGASYNSPLHF; cdr3_nt: TGTGCCAGCAGTGAAAGTCGAATACAGGGGGCATCCTATAATTCACCCCTCCACTTT
v_call: TRBV5-4; j_call: TRBJ1-2; d_call: TRBD1; cdr3_aa: CASSTERTGYGYTF; cdr3_nt: TGTGCCAGCAGCACCGAGAGGACAGGCTATGGCTACACCTTC
v_call: TRBV9; j_call: TRBJ1-1; d_call: -; cdr3_aa: CASNPQEGEAFF; cdr3_nt: TGTGCCAGCAACCCCCAGGAGGGCGAAGCTTTCTTT
v_call: TRBV7-2; j_call: TRBJ2-7; d_call: TRBD1; cdr3_aa: CASSSGTGHYEQYF; cdr3_nt: TGTGCCAGCAGCTCCGGGACAGGACACTACGAGCAGTACTTC
v_call: TRBV4-2; j_call: TRBJ1-1; d_call: TRBD1; cdr3_aa: CASSQAVDRGNTEAFF; cdr3_nt: TGTGCCAGCAGCCAAGCCGTGGACAGGGGTAACACTGAAGCTTTCTTT
v_call: TRBV9; j_call: TRBJ2-6; d_call: -; cdr3_aa: CASWNSGANVLTF; cdr3_nt: TGTGCCAGTTGGAACAGTGGGGCCAACGTCCTGACTTTC
v_call: TRBV20-1; j_call: TRBJ1-2; d_call: -; cdr3_aa: CSARRSYGYTF; cdr3_nt: TGCAGTGCCCGGAGGAGCTATGGCTACACCTTC
v_call: TRBV2; j_call: TRBJ1-2; d_call: TRBD1; cdr3_aa: CASSQTGPANYGYTF; cdr3_nt: TGTGCCAGCAGTCAGACAGGGCCTGCTAACTATGGCTACACCTTC
v_call: TRBV11-3; j_call: TRBJ2-7; d_call: TRBD1; cdr3_aa: CASSLEGTGGYEQYF; cdr3_nt: TGTGCCAGCAGCTTAGAAGGGACAGGGGGTTACGAGCAGTACTTC
v_call: TRBV4-1; j_call: TRBJ1-2; d_call: -; cdr3_aa: CASSQDRRRYERAAEDGYTF; cdr3_nt: TGCGCCAGCAGCCAAGATCGTAGGCGTTATGAGAGGGCCGCCGAAGATGGCTACACCTTC
v_call: TRBV30; j_call: TRBJ2-7; d_call: TRBD2; cdr3_aa: CAWSLATLAGDTYEQYF; cdr3_nt: TGTGCCTGGAGTCTTGCTACCTTAGCGGGGGATACCTACGAGCAGTACTTC
v_call: TRBV5-6; j_call: TRBJ2-1; d_call: TRBD2; cdr3_aa: CASSLDRVAGEYNEQFF; cdr3_nt: TGTGCCAGCAGCTTGGACAGAGTAGCGGGGGAGTACAATGAGCAGTTCTTC
v_call: TRBV11-2; j_call: TRBJ1-5; d_call: -; cdr3_aa: CASSSAGNQPQHF; cdr3_nt: TGTGCCAGCAGCTCCGCAGGCAATCAGCCCCAGCATTTT
v_call: TRBV14; j_call: TRBJ2-5; d_call: -; cdr3_aa: CASGGAGETQYF; cdr3_nt: TGTGCCAGCGGGGGGGCTGGAGAGACCCAGTACTTC
v_call: TRBV20-1; j_call: TRBJ1-1; d_call: -; cdr3_aa: CSAIDTEAFF; cdr3_nt: TGCAGTGCTATAGACACTGAAGCTTTCTTT
v_call: TRBV27; j_call: TRBJ2-1; d_call: TRBD1; cdr3_aa: CASTSTGGNEGQFF; cdr3_nt: TGTGCCAGCACCTCGACAGGGGGGAATGAAGGGCAGTTCTTC
v_call: TRBV5-5; j_call: TRBJ2-7; d_call: TRBD1; cdr3_aa: CASSEHIGTGGYEQYF; cdr3_nt: TGTGCCAGCAGCGAACATATCGGGACAGGGGGCTACGAGCAGTACTTC
v_call: TRBV27; j_call: TRBJ1-1; d_call: -; cdr3_aa: CASSLSTVRRAEAFF; cdr3_nt: TGTGCCAGCAGTTTATCGACCGTAAGGCGGGCTGAAGCTTTCTTT